This TCR beta chain came from a study of patients and donors after allogeneic stem cell transplantation. Germline assignment: CDR1 SEHNR and CDR2 FQNEAQ (reference sequence). This CDR3 contains 16 residues. V dropped 2 bases and J dropped 0 bases, with 8 bases sitting between them. TCRdb re-called the RT-PCR reads with MiXCR, one entry per CDR3 protein. In the table there are tens of thousands of distinct CDR3 sequences, 40% to 60% of which are singletons. This clonotype occurred a few times. The specimen sequenced was blood, either unsorted or a sorted T cell fraction (not recorded which). This clonotype was sampled from a human donor who was either an allogeneic HSCT recipient or a stem cell or donor lymphocyte infusion donor (not recorded which). It is not recorded whose cells these are; they may come from a transplant donor. The chain recombines TRBV7-9 with TRBJ1-6; no clear D. In nucleotides, the CDR3 is TGTGCCAGCAGCTTAACAGCCAGCTCCTATAATTCACCCCTCCACTTT. Encoded protein: CASSLTASSYNSPLHF.